The rows below give T cell receptor beta chains drawn from one sample of a study of beta chain features in type 1 diabetes. The table came from immunoSEQ multiplex PCR; TCRdb's copy has only in-frame clones and leaves some out. The sample comprises fewer than 550,000 clones, 9.5% to 12% of which are singletons, and about 0.042% rests with the top ten. The material sequenced was naive CD4+ T cells from blood. The receptor source for this set is a woman aged 18 to 35 in good health. Each CDR3 is given with its conserved first and last residue. The D gene is left open where the match is weak. Expanded clones are given a class, and other clones once, few, many or no size at all.

.	TRBV7-9	TRBJ2-3	.	CASSLQGGSWDTQYF	TGTGCCAGCAGCTTACAGGGGGGAAGTTGGGATACGCAGTATTTT
.	TRBV30	TRBJ2-5	.	CAWSYSSKETQYF	TGTGCCTGGAGTTACAGCTCAAAAGAGACCCAGTACTTC
few	TRBV27	TRBJ2-7	.	CASSRAGRAYEQYF	TGTGCCAGCAGTCGGGCAGGGCGAGCCTACGAGCAGTACTTC
few	TRBV9	TRBJ1-6	.	CASSVGSIAPLHF	TGTGCCAGCAGCGTTGGTTCCATTGCACCCCTCCACTTT
few	TRBV7-2	TRBJ2-1	TRBD2	CASSLLTSGGREQFF	TGTGCCAGCAGCTTACTGACTAGCGGGGGTAGGGAGCAGTTCTTC
few	TRBV4-2	TRBJ2-1	.	CASSQDLAGSYNEQFF	TGTGCCAGCAGCCAAGATTTGGCGGGATCCTACAATGAGCAGTTCTTC
.	TRBV4-3	TRBJ2-6	.	CASSQRSSGANVLTF	TGCGCCAGCAGCCAAAGGTCCTCCGGGGCCAACGTCCTGACTTTC
.	TRBV19	TRBJ2-7	.	CASSIFSSSYEQYF	TGTGCCAGTAGTATTTTCAGCAGTTCCTACGAGCAGTACTTC
.	TRBV4-1	TRBJ2-3	TRBD2	CASSQVYAGTSDTSTDTQYF	TGCGCCAGCAGCCAAGTATACGCCGGGACTAGCGATACTAGCACAGATACGCAGTATTTT
.	TRBV7-2	TRBJ2-5	.	CASSPGRVQETQYF	TGTGCCAGCAGCCCAGGACGGGTGCAAGAGACCCAGTACTTC
few	TRBV29-1	TRBJ2-7	.	CSARDIYEQYF	TGCAGCGCTCGGGACATCTACGAGCAGTACTTC
.	TRBV15	TRBJ2-3	.	CATSRDRGSTDTQYF	TGTGCCACCAGCAGAGACAGAGGAAGCACAGATACGCAGTATTTT
.	TRBV18	TRBJ2-3	.	CASSPSPDTQYF	TGTGCCAGCTCACCAAGCCCAGATACGCAGTATTTT
.	TRBV7-2	TRBJ2-5	.	CASSLPGRRETQYF	TGTGCCAGCAGCTTACCGGGGAGGAGGGAGACCCAGTACTTC
.	TRBV14	TRBJ2-7	.	CASSPRAGYYEQYF	TGTGCCAGCAGCCCCCGAGCAGGTTACTACGAGCAGTACTTC
few	TRBV27	TRBJ1-2	TRBD1	CASSGADRIYGYTF	TGTGCCAGCAGCGGAGCGGACAGGATTTATGGCTACACCTTC
.	TRBV5-6	TRBJ2-1	TRBD1	CASSLARQGIGNEQFF	TGTGCCAGCAGCTTGGCCCGACAGGGGATCGGCAATGAGCAGTTCTTC
.	TRBV7-2	TRBJ2-3	TRBD2	CASRSRPGSLAGIDTQYF	TGTGCCAGCAGATCCCGTCCAGGTTCTTTAGCGGGGATAGATACGCAGTATTTT
.	TRBV5-6	TRBJ2-1	.	CASSAPQGRGDNEQFF	TGTGCCAGCAGCGCACCTCAGGGACGTGGAGACAATGAGCAGTTCTTC
few	TRBV15	TRBJ1-1	.	CATSRDPSLSGEAFF	TGTGCCACCAGCAGAGATCCCTCCCTTAGTGGTGAAGCTTTCTTT
few	TRBV15	TRBJ2-7	TRBD2	CATSRGLAGEYEQYF	TGTGCCACCAGCAGAGGACTAGCGGGAGAATACGAGCAGTACTTC
.	TRBV7-6	TRBJ2-5	TRBD1	CASSPQTGGETQYF	TGTGCCAGCAGCCCTCAGACAGGGGGGGAGACCCAGTACTTC
few	TRBV4-2	TRBJ2-7	TRBD2	CASSLAGVFGYEQYF	TGTGCCAGCAGCCTAGCGGGAGTTTTCGGCTACGAGCAGTACTTC
.	TRBV19	TRBJ2-7	.	CASSTGSSSYEQYF	TGTGCCAGTAGTACAGGCTCAAGCTCCTACGAGCAGTACTTC
.	TRBV29-1	TRBJ1-1	.	CSAVGPNTEAFF	TGCAGCGCGGTGGGACCGAACACTGAAGCTTTCTTT
few	TRBV7-9	TRBJ1-2	.	CASSLGGAASNYGYTF	TGTGCCAGCAGCCTTGGTGGAGCAGCTTCTAACTATGGCTACACCTTC
.	TRBV15	TRBJ2-3	TRBD2	CATSSPQTSAADTQYF	TGTGCCACCAGCTCCCCGCAGACTAGCGCGGCAGATACGCAGTATTTT
.	TRBV9	TRBJ2-1	.	CASSVYGTGNEQFF	TGTGCCAGCAGCGTATACGGGACTGGGAATGAGCAGTTCTTC
.	TRBV6-5	TRBJ2-2	.	CASRLEGVGELFF	TGTGCCAGCCGACTAGAGGGTGTGGGGGAGCTGTTTTTT
.	TRBV7-9	TRBJ1-1	TRBD1	CASTATGRTTEAFF	TGTGCCAGCACCGCGACAGGGAGGACCACTGAAGCTTTCTTT
few	TRBV4-3	TRBJ2-5	.	CASSQDGLVGTQYF	TGCGCCAGCAGCCAAGATGGGTTGGTCGGGACCCAGTACTTC
.	TRBV4-3	TRBJ1-4	.	CASSPTRTGEKLFF	TGCGCCAGCAGCCCCACCCGAACTGGAGAAAAACTGTTTTTT
few	TRBV7-9	TRBJ2-1	TRBD2	CASSLGLAGDEQFF	TGTGCCAGCAGCTTGGGACTAGCGGGAGATGAGCAGTTCTTC
few	TRBV7-9	TRBJ1-1	.	CASSFPQGGTEAFF	TGTGCCAGCAGCTTCCCTCAGGGAGGCACTGAAGCTTTCTTT
.	TRBV2	TRBJ2-5	TRBD1	CASKGQGGETQYF	TGTGCCAGCAAAGGACAGGGTGGGGAGACCCAGTACTTC
many	TRBV10-3	TRBJ2-3	.	CATHPGRIGGVTDTQYF	TGTGCCACCCACCCTGGACGTATCGGGGGTGTCACAGATACGCAGTATTTT
few	TRBV7-2	TRBJ2-7	TRBD2	CASSPQRGSYEQYF	TGTGCCAGCAGCCCCCAGCGGGGTTCCTACGAGCAGTACTTC
.	TRBV4-3	TRBJ1-2	.	CASSRDRFYGYTF	TGCGCCAGCAGCCGTGACAGGTTCTATGGCTACACCTTC
few	TRBV15	TRBJ2-7	TRBD2	CATSRVSSGSYEQYF	TGTGCCACCAGCAGAGTGTCTAGCGGGAGCTACGAGCAGTACTTC
.	TRBV4-3	TRBJ1-5	TRBD1	CAPPRGLQPQHF	TGCGCCCCCCCAAGGGGGCTTCAGCCCCAGCATTTT
.	TRBV15	TRBJ2-3	.	CATSRGGVSTDTQYF	TGTGCCACCAGCAGAGGTGGCGTTAGCACAGATACGCAGTATTTT
few	TRBV6-5	TRBJ2-7	.	CASSYRPGAYEQYF	TGTGCCAGCAGTTACAGGCCGGGGGCCTACGAGCAGTACTTC
.	TRBV5-1	TRBJ2-3	.	CASSITGAADTQYF	TGCGCCAGCAGCATCACGGGGGCGGCAGATACGCAGTATTTT
few	TRBV29-1	TRBJ1-4	.	CSVNDPTGTNEKLFF	TGCAGCGTCAATGACCCGACGGGAACTAATGAAAAACTGTTTTTT
few	TRBV27	TRBJ1-3	TRBD1	CASRPTGGGTIYF	TGTGCCAGCAGGCCAACAGGGGGTGGCACCATATATTTT
many	TRBV30	TRBJ2-3	.	CAWSPVTDTQYF	TGTGCCTGGAGCCCTGTCACAGATACGCAGTATTTT
.	TRBV13	TRBJ2-7	TRBD2	CASSPQRGDYEQYF	TGTGCCAGCAGTCCCCAGCGGGGGGACTACGAGCAGTACTTC
.	TRBV27	TRBJ2-5	.	CASSPTSLVETQYF	TGTGCCAGCAGTCCGACTTCCCTTGTTGAGACCCAGTACTTC
.	TRBV6-6	TRBJ2-7	.	CASSYSRLGDYEQYF	TGTGCCAGCAGTTATTCGAGGCTAGGGGACTACGAGCAGTACTTC
few	TRBV7-6	TRBJ2-5	.	CASSRGQEETQYF	TGTGCCAGCAGTCGCGGACAAGAAGAGACCCAGTACTTC
.	TRBV29-1	TRBJ2-7	.	CSVWEDLNSYEQYF	TGCAGCGTTTGGGAGGATCTGAACTCCTACGAGCAGTACTTC
few	TRBV7-2	TRBJ2-4	.	CASRSGSVENIQYF	TGTGCCAGCAGATCAGGGTCGGTGGAAAACATTCAGTACTTC